Shown below are 9 T cell receptor beta chains from a single sample sequenced in a study of T-cell memory formation after mild COVID-19. Each CDR3 protein gets one entry after TCRdb re-called the 5' RACE reads with MiXCR. The data contain under 300,000 distinct CDR3 sequences, roughly 8.2% of them singletons. The source material was PBMCs or a T cell subset sorted from them (not recorded which). Receptors originate from a young man who had mild COVID-19 (a few samples of this study predate the infection). Cell type and time point are not known.

This clonotype was detected a few times. The chain couples TRBV5-5 to TRBJ2-7; no reliable D call. CDR3 length equals 13 residues. Germline-derived CDR1 and CDR2 are SGHKS and YYEKEE (reference sequence). Trimming stripped 4 bases from V and 6 bases from J, with 14 bases between. CDR3 DNA: TGTGCCAGCAGCCCTGTGTTAGGGTTCGAGCAGTACGTC. Its translation: CASSPVLGFEQYV.

This clonotype was detected a few times. V gene TRBV5-1 combines with J gene TRBJ2-7; D is uncertain. The CDR3 length is 13 residues. The germline CDR1 and CDR2 sequences are SGHRS and YFSETQ. The ends were cut back, 0 bases at V and 4 bases at J, with 8 bases in the middle. The CDR3 loop reads CASSLARYYEQYV. CDR3 DNA sequence: TGCGCCAGCAGCTTGGCCCGTTATTACGAGCAGTACGTC.

This clonotype was detected ten times or more. The V gene is TRBV7-8, the J gene TRBJ2-3, with 9 positions matching TRBD2. The CDR3 loop spans 16 amino acids. The trim removed 1 base at V and 2 bases at J, leaving 4 bases unmatched. Per germline, CDR1 SGHVS and CDR2 FQNEAQ. CDR3 nucleotide sequence: TGTGCCAGCAGCTTAGGGCTAGCGGGGAACACAGATACGCAGTATTTT. It codes for CASSLGLAGNTDTQYF.

This clonotype was seen just once. The chain couples TRBV20-1 to TRBJ2-1, with 7 bases that match TRBD2. V gave up 7 bases and J gave up 9 bases; unmatched junction bases: 12. Germline V CDR1 and CDR2: DFQATT, SNEGSKA (reference sequence). The CDR3 loop spans 13 amino acids. For the CDR3, the DNA is TGCAGTGTTGGGACTACTGCCAGTAGTGAGCAGTTCTTC. As protein: CSVGTTASSEQFF.

This clonotype was observed a few times. V and J are TRBV3-1 and TRBJ2-1, with 11 bases matching TRBD2. Germline V gene data show CDR1 as LGHDT and CDR2 as YNNKEL (reference sequence). This CDR3 region has 16 residues. Unmatched junction bases numbered 13, after V lost 5 bases and J lost 10 bases. The CDR3 DNA sequence: TGTGCCAGCAGCACCCGACTAGCGGGGTTGGGTGAGGAGCAGTTCTTC. Encoded protein: CASSTRLAGLGEEQFF.

This clonotype was counted at least ten times. V and J are TRBV30 and TRBJ1-1; D unclear. Trimming left V 5 bases short and J 8 bases short, with 12 bases between. The CDR3 consists of 11 residues. The germline V gene has CDR1 GTSNPN and CDR2 SVGIG (reference sequence). The CDR3 loop is CAWLEAGEAFF. DNA of the CDR3: TGTGCCTGGCTCGAGGCAGGCGAAGCTTTCTTT.

This clonotype was observed a few times. The CDR3 here is CASGRSSGHYTQYF. CDR3 coding DNA: TGTGCCAGCGGCCGGTCTAGCGGCCATTATACGCAGTATTTT. This rearrangement joins TRBV7-8 to TRBJ2-3; 7 positions agree with TRBD2. This CDR3 comprises 14 residues. V lost 8 bases, J lost 7 bases, and 12 bases stayed unmatched. Germline values: CDR1 SGHVS, CDR2 FQNEAQ.

The rearrangement joins TRBV15 to TRBJ1-2; D ambiguous. CDR1 is LNHNV and CDR2 is YYDKDF in the germline V gene (reference sequence). The V and J ends lost 0 bases and 7 bases respectively, with 6 bases between them. The CDR3 extends over 12 amino acids. This chain's CDR3 is CATSREGFGYTF. In nucleotides, the CDR3 is TGTGCCACCAGCAGAGAAGGCTTTGGCTACACCTTC.

The CDR3 sequence: CASSTFGRGPNEQFF. The CDR3 nucleotides are TGTGCCAGCTCCACCTTCGGGAGGGGGCCGAATGAGCAGTTCTTC. The chain employs TRBV18 and TRBJ2-1, with D maybe TRBD2 (8 bases). V was pared by 6 bases and J by 7 bases, with 19 bases between. In germline, CDR1 is KGHSH, CDR2 LQKENI. CDR3 length equals 15 residues.